This TCR beta chain comes out of a study of T cells in Graves' hyperthyroidism and ophthalmopathy. Study as a whole: Peripheral blood was secured at the point of initial diagnosis, before any treatment.

Template material for amplifying TCR beta CDR3 regions consisted of RNA transcripts. TCR CDR3 regions were first amplified by RT-PCR with HTBI primers. TCRdb processed the multiplex PCR reads anew with MiXCR; each CDR3 protein has one entry. The data show 640,000 or so distinct CDR3 sequences, over 12% seen once. Study outcomes and limitations: With a median lead of about six months before onset, the model predicted ophthalmopathy.

This clonotype has ten or more counts. Its antigen is unidentified. The CDR3 runs 14 residues. Germline trimming cut 8 bases from V and 6 bases from J; bases unmatched to any gene: 5. The specimen sequenced was blood. The receptor comes from a young woman with Graves' ophthalmopathy. The chain recombines TRBV12-3 or TRBV12-4 with TRBJ2-2, with 11 bases aligning to TRBD1. The DNA of the CDR3 is TGTGCCAGCCTCGGACAGGGGGCGTCCGGGGAGCTGTTTTTT. The encoded protein is CASLGQGASGELFF.